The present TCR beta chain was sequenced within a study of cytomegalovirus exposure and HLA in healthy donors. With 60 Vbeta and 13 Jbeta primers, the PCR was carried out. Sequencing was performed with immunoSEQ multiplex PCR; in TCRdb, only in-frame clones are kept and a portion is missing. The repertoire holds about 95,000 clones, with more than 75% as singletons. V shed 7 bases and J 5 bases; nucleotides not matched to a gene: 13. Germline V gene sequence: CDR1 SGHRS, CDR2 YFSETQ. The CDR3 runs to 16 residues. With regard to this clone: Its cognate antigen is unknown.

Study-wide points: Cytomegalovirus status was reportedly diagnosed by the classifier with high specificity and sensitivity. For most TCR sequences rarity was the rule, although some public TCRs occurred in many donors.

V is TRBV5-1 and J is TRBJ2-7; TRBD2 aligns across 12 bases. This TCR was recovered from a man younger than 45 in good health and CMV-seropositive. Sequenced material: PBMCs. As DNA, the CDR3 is TGCGCCAGCGGCCCTGGACTAGCGGGAATAGTCGACGAGCAGTACTTC. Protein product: CASGPGLAGIVDEQYF.